These 6 T cell receptor beta chains were sequenced from one sample in a study of cytomegalovirus exposure and HLA in healthy donors. The study ran its PCR with 60 Vbeta and 13 Jbeta primers. Profiled with immunoSEQ multiplex PCR; TCRdb holds only in-frame clones, not every one. The sample holds roughly 150,000 clones; 70% to 85% are singletons and the top ten take over 1.1%. The specimen was PBMCs. The source of these receptors is a male donor in good health and CMV-seronegative.

Ten or more counts support this clone. The J gene is TRBJ2-2, the V gene TRBV9; 7 nucleotides agree with TRBD1. CDR3 length equals 14 residues. Germline trimming cut 0 bases from V and 7 bases from J; bases unmatched to any gene: 3. CDR1 SGDLS and CDR2 YYNGEE come from the germline V gene. Here the CDR3 DNA reads TGTGCCAGCAGCGTAGCTTACAGGGGCGGGGAGCTGTTTTTT. It translates to CASSVAYRGGELFF.

This chain joins TRBV7-2 and TRBJ1-2, with TRBD1 matching over 8 bases. Germline loops: CDR1 SGHTA, CDR2 FQGNSA. The V and J ends lost 5 bases and 5 bases, in that order; junction bases with no gene match: 4. The CDR3 consists of 13 residues. This CDR3 reads CASSTGQGYGYTF. CDR3 in DNA: TGTGCCAGCAGCACTGGACAGGGATATGGCTACACCTTC.

This clone was observed a handful of times. This sequence joins TRBV11-3 and TRBJ2-1; 7 bases map to TRBD2. V lost 5 bases, J lost 5 bases, and 6 bases stayed unmatched. Germline V gene data show CDR1 as SGHNT and CDR2 as YENEEA. The CDR3 length is 14 residues. CDR3 protein: CASSPSGNHNEQFF. CDR3 nucleotide sequence: TGTGCCAGCAGCCCTAGCGGAAATCACAATGAGCAGTTCTTC.

The chain uses TRBV5-4 and TRBJ2-1, with TRBD1 matching 11 bases. The CDR3 length is 17 residues. Per the germline V gene, CDR1 is SGHNT and CDR2 is YYREEE (reference sequence). V trimming: 1 base; J trimming: 8 bases; junction bases outside the gene matches: 11. The chain's CDR3 is CASSLRVLGQGVDEQFF. CDR3 sequence (DNA): TGTGCCAGCAGCTTGCGGGTTCTGGGACAGGGGGTCGATGAGCAGTTCTTC.

The chain has TRBV15 and TRBJ1-2; D might be TRBD1 (5 bases). Trimming shortened V by 3 bases and J by 4 bases, and 12 bases separated the two germline ends. CDR1 is LNHNV and CDR2 is YYDKDF in the germline V gene (reference sequence). The CDR3 runs 14 residues. For the CDR3, the DNA is TGTGCCACCAGCAGTGGGGGGGACTCCTATGGCTACACCTTC. Translating it yields CATSSGGDSYGYTF.

The chain couples TRBV4-2 to TRBJ2-3; 16 nucleotides match TRBD2. Per germline, CDR1 LGHNA and CDR2 YNFKEQ. This CDR3 contains 18 residues. Trimming took 3 bases from V and 2 from J; bases not matched to a gene: 5. The CDR3 coding sequence is TGTGCCAGCAGCCACGGGACTAGCGGGGGGGATTACACAGATACGCAGTATTTT. Residues: CASSHGTSGGDYTDTQYF.